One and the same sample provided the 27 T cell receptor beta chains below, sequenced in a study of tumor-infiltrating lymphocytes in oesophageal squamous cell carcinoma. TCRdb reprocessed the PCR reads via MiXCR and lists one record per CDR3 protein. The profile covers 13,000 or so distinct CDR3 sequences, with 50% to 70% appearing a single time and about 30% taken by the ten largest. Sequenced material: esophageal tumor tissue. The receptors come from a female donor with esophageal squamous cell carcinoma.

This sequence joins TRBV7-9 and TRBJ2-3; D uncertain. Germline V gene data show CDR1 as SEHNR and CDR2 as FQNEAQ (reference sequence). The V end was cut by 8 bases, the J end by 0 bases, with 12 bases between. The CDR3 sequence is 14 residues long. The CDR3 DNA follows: TGTGCCAGCCTCAGGAGCTATAGCACAGATACGCAGTATTTT. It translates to CASLRSYSTDTQYF. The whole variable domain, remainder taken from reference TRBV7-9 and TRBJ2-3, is DTGVSQNPRHKITKRGQNVTFRCDPISEHNRLYWYRQTLGQGPEFLTYFQNEAQLEKSRLLSDRFSAERPKGSFSTLEIQRTEQGDSAMYLCASLRSYSTDTQYFGPGTRLTVL.

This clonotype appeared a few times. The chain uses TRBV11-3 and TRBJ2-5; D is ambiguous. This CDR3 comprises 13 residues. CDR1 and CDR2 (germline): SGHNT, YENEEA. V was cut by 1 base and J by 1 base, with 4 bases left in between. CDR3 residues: CASSLGIQETQYF. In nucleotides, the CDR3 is TGTGCCAGCAGCTTAGGGATCCAAGAGACCCAGTACTTC.

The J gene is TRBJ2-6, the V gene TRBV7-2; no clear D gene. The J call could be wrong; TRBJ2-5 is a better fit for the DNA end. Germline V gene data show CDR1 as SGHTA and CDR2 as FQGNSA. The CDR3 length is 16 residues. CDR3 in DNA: TGTGCCAGCAGCTTAGATCGCAGGCAACCCCAAGAGACCCAGTACTTC. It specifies CASSLDRRQPQETQYF.

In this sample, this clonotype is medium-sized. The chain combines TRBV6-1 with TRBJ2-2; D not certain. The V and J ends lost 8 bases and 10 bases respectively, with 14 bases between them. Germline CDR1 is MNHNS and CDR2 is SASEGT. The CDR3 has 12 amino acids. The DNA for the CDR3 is TGTGCCAGCGGCTCCCCTAGGTTGGAGCTGTTTTTT. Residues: CASGSPRLELFF.

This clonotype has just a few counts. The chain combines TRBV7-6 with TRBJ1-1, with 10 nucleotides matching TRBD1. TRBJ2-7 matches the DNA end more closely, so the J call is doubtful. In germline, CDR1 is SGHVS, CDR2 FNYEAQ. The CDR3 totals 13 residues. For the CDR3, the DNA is TGTGCCAGCAGCTGGGGACAGGGGTACGAGCAGTACTTC. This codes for CASSWGQGYEQYF.

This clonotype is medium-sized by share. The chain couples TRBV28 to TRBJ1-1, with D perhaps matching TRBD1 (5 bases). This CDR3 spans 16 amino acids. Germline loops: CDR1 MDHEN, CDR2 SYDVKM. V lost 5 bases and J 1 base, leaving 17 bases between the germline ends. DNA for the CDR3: TGTGCCAGCAGTACCAGGAGGGGCAGGTCGAACACTGAAGCTTTCTTT. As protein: CASSTRRGRSNTEAFF.

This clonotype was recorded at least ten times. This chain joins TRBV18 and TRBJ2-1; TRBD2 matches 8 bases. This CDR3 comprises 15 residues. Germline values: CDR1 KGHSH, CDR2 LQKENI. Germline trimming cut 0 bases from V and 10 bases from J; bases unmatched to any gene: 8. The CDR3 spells CASSPPGRGVREQFF. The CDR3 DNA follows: TGTGCCAGCTCACCACCCGGGAGGGGGGTTAGGGAGCAGTTCTTC.

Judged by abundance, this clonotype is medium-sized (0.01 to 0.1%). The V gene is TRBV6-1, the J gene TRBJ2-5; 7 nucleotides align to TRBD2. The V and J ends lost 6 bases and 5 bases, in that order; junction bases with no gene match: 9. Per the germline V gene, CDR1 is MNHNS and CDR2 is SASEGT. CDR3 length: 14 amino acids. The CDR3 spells CASSRLGGEETQYF. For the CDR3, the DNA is TGTGCCAGCAGCAGACTTGGGGGGGAGGAGACCCAGTACTTC.

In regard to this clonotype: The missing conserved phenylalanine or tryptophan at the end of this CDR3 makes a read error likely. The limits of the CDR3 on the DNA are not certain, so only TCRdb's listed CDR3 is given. CDR3 in amino acids: CASRQGSSYNEQFFGP. J is TRBJ2-3 and V is TRBV11-2; TRBD2 was called by the table and not checked on the DNA. The CDR3 is 16 residues long, ends included. Germline CDR1 and CDR2: SGHAT and FQNNGV.

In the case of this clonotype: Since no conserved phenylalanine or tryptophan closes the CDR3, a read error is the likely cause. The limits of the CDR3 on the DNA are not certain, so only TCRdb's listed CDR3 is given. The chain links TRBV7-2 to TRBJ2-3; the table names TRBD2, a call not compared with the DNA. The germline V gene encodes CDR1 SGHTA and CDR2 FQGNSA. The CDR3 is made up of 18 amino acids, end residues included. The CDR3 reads CASSLENTVRYNEQFFGP.

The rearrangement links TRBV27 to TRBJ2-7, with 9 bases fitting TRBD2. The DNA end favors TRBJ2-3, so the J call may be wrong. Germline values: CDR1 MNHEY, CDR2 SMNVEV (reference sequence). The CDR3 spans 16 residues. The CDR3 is CASTEVAGGPPDTQYF. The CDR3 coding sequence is TGTGCCAGCACCGAAGTCGCGGGAGGGCCCCCAGATACGCAGTATTTT.

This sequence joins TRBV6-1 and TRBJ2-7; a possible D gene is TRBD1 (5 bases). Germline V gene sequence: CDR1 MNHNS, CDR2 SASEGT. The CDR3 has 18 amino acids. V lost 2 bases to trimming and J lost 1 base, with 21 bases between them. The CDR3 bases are TGTGCCAGCAGTGAACAGGGAATTGGGCTCCAGGCGTCCTACGAGCAGTACTTC. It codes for CASSEQGIGLQASYEQYF.

DNA of the CDR3: TGTGCCAGCAGGTATGAGGGATCGGAAGCTTTCTTT. Residues: CASRYEGSEAFF. The rearrangement links TRBV6-1 to TRBJ1-1, with D unresolved. CDR3 length: 12 residues. Trimming took 6 bases from V and 8 from J, leaving 13 bases between them. The germline gives CDR1 MNHNS, CDR2 SASEGT.

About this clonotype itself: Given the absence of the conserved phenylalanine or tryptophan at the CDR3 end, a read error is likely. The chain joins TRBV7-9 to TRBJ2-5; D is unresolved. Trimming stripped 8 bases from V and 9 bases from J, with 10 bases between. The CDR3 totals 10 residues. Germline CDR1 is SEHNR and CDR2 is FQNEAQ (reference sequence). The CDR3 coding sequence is TGTGCCAGCCGATTCCCCGCCCAGTACTCT. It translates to CASRFPAQYS.

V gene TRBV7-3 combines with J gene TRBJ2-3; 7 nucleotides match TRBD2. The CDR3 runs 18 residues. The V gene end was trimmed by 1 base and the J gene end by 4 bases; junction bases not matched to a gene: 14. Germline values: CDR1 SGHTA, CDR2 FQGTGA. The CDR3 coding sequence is TGTGCCAGCAGCTTAAAGCCCATGGGGGGAGGGTGGGCAGATACGCAGTATTTT. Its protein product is CASSLKPMGGGWADTQYF. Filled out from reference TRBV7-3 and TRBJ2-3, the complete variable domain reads GAGVSQTPSNKVTEKGKYVELRCDPISGHTALYWYRQSLGQGPEFLIYFQGTGAADDSGLPNDRFFAVRPEGSVSTLKIQRTERGDSAVYLCASSLKPMGGGWADTQYFGPGTRLTVL.

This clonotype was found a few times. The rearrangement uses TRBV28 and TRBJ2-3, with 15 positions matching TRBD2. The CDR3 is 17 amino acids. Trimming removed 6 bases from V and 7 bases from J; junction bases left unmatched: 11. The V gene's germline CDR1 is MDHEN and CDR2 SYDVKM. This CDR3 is CASSHPRGLAGGYTQYF. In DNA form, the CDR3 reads TGTGCCAGCAGCCATCCCAGAGGACTAGCGGGAGGGTATACGCAGTATTTT.

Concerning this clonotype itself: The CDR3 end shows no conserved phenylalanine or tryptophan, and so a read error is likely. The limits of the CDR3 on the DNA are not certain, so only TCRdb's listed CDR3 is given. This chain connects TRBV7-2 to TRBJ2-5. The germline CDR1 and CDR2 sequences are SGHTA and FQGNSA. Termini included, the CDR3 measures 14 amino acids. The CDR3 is CASSLGSNGYTFGS.

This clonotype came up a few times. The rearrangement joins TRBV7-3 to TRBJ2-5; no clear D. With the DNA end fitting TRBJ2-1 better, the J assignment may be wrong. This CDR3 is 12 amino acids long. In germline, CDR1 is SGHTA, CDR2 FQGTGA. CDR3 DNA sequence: TGTGCCAGCAGCTTAGGTGTAGGAGAGCAGTTCTTC. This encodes CASSLGVGEQFF.

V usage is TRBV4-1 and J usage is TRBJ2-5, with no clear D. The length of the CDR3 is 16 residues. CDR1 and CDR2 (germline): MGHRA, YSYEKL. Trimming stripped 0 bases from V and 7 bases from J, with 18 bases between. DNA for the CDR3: TGCGCCAGCAGCCAAGACGGCGTAAGAGTAGGTGGGACCCAGTACTTC. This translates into CASSQDGVRVGGTQYF.

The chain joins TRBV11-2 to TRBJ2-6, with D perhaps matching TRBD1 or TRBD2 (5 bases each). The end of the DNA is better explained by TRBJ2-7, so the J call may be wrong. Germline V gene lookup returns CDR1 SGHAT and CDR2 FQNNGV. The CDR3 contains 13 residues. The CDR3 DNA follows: TGTGCCAGCAGCGTATGGGACGGAGCCCAGCAGTACTTC. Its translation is CASSVWDGAQQYF.

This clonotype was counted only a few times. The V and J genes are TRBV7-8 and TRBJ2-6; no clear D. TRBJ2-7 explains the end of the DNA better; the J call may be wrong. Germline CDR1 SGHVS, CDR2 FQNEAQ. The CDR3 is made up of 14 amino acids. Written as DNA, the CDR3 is TGTGCCAGCAGCCCCGAGGACGAGGCCTACGAGCAGTACTTC. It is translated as CASSPEDEAYEQYF.

CDR3 coding DNA: TGTGCCAGCAGTTATGCCGGGGAGCTGTTTTTT. Translation gives CASSYAGELFF. The chain joins TRBV12-3 or TRBV12-4 to TRBJ2-2; D uncertain. The CDR3 extends over 11 amino acids. Trimming stripped 4 bases from V and 6 bases from J, with 3 bases between.

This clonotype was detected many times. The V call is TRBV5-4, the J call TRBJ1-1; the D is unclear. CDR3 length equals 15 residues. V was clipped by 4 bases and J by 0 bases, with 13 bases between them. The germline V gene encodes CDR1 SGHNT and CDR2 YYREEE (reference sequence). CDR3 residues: CASSPSTGMNTEAFF. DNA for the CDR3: TGTGCCAGCAGCCCCTCCACTGGGATGAACACTGAAGCTTTCTTT.

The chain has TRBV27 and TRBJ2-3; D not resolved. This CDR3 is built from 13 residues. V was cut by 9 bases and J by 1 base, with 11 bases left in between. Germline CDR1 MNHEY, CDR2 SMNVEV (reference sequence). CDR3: CASPPRGTDTQYF. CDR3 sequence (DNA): TGTGCCAGTCCCCCCCGGGGCACAGATACGCAGTATTTT.

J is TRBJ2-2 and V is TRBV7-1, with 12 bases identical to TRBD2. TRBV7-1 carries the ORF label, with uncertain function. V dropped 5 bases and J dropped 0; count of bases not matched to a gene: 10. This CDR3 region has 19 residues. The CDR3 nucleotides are TGTGCCAGCAGCCACTCTAGCGGGGGGGCCCTTGCGAACACCGGGGAGCTGTTTTTT. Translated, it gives CASSHSSGGALANTGELFF.

The CDR3 sequence is CASSQDWGKLETQYF. CDR3 sequence (DNA): TGTGCCAGCAGCCAAGATTGGGGTAAATTGGAGACCCAGTACTTC. This chain links TRBV14 with TRBJ2-3, with unresolved D. Gene TRBJ2-5 matches the end of the DNA better, so the J call may be wrong. This CDR3 is 15 amino acids long. CDR1 and CDR2 from the germline V gene are SGHDN and FVKESK.

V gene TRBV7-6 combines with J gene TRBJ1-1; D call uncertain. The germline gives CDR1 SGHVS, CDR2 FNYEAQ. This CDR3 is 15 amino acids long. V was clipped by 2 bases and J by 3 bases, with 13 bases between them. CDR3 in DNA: TGTGCCAGCAGCTTATCCACTCAGTTGGACACTGAAGCTTTCTTT. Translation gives CASSLSTQLDTEAFF.